This T cell receptor beta chain stems from a study of T cells in Graves' hyperthyroidism and ophthalmopathy. CDR1 is LGHDT, CDR2 YNNKEL, per germline (reference sequence). V shed 2 bases and J shed 4 bases, with 14 bases lying between them. The CDR3 totals 15 residues. General study points: Ophthalmopathy stood apart from stable hyperthyroidism in a 13 V-J model. The model's output predicted ophthalmopathy at a median of roughly 6 months prior to onset.

Amplification targeted TCR beta CDR3 regions from RNA transcripts. The HTBI set primed first-round TCR CDR3 RT-PCR. TCRdb re-called the multiplex PCR reads through MiXCR, storing one row per CDR3 protein. The repertoire holds some 350,000 distinct CDR3 sequences, with roughly an eighth as singletons. In making diagnoses, clinical symptoms, serum thyroxine and TRAb, thyroid ultrasound and orbital computed tomography were all used. As regards this clonotype: The antigen remains undetermined.

The gene calls are TRBV3-1 and TRBJ1-2; no firm D call. This TCR was sampled from a woman between 40 and 55 years old with Graves' ophthalmopathy. Sequencing was done on a sample of blood. The CDR3 sequence is CASSQISETFYGYTF. In DNA form, the CDR3 reads TGTGCCAGCAGCCAAATTTCTGAGACGTTCTATGGCTACACCTTC.